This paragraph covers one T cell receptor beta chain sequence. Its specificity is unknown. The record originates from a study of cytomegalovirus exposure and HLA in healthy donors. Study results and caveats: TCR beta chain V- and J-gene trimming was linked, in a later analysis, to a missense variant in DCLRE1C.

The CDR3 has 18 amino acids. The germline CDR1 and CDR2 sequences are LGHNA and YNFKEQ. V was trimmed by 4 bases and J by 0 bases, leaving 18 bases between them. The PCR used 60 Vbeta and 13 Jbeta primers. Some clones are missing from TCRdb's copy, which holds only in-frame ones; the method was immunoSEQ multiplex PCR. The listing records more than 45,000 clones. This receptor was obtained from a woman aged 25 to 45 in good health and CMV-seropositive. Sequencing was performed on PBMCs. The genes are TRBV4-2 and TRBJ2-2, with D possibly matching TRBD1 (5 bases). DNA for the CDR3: TGTGCCAGCAGCCGGGGCCTAGGCTCGGAGCCGAACACCGGGGAGCTGTTTTTT. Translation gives CASSRGLGSEPNTGELFF.